These 19 T cell receptor beta chains share one sample of origin, sequenced in a study of regulatory T cells in long-lasting Graves disease. Building the TCR beta libraries relied on iRepertoire HTBI primers, and CDR3 regions underwent Arm-PCR. Each CDR3 protein is one row after TCRdb ran MiXCR on the multiplex PCR reads. The sample holds 400,000 to 650,000 distinct CDR3 sequences, roughly 15% seen once. Time point indicated: newly diagnosed GD, antithyroid drugs for less than 3 months. Extracted RNA from PBMCs served as the source of the TCR library. These same data were also listed under a study on T cells in Graves' hyperthyroidism and ophthalmopathy.

The sample was peripheral blood mononuclear cells (PBMCs), taken at new diagnosis, from a patient treated with antithyroid drugs. These receptors were obtained from a woman aged 40-60 years with Graves disease.

Many counts were recorded for this clonotype. J is TRBJ2-4 and V is TRBV12-3 or TRBV12-4; TRBD1 matches at 8 bases. The CDR3 covers 16 residues. Germline trimming cut 5 bases from V and 1 base from J; bases unmatched to any gene: 7. For the CDR3, the DNA is TGTGCCAGCAGTGCCCAGGGGGCGACGGCCAAAAACATTCAGTACTTC. Encoded protein: CASSAQGATAKNIQYF.

This clonotype was observed at least ten times. This chain joins TRBV30 and TRBJ2-1; no firm D call. Germline assignment: CDR1 GTSNPN and CDR2 SVGIG (reference sequence). The germline V and J ends were trimmed by 3 bases and 9 bases, with 9 bases remaining between them. The CDR3 is made up of 11 amino acids. The CDR3 DNA sequence: TGTGCCTGGAGCGCATCGTTTGAGCAGTTCTTC. It specifies CAWSASFEQFF.

This clonotype has only a few counts. This chain connects TRBV10-2 to TRBJ1-5; D uncertain. CDR1 is WSHSY and CDR2 is SAAADI in the germline V gene. The CDR3 covers 13 residues. V was clipped by 2 bases and J by 4 bases, with 6 bases between them. The CDR3 reads CASSESFNQPQHF. CDR3 nucleotide sequence: TGCGCCAGCAGTGAGAGCTTTAATCAGCCCCAGCATTTT.

About this clonotype itself: A much larger clone sits a single nucleotide away, making a read error possible. The rearrangement links TRBV18 to TRBJ1-1, with no clear D. V lost 2 bases and J 3 bases, leaving 13 bases between the germline ends. From germline, CDR1 is KGHSH and CDR2 LQKENI. CDR3 length: 15 amino acids. The CDR3 sequence: CASSPTLILDTEAFF. The CDR3 DNA follows: TGTGCCAGCTCACCAACCCTTATCTTGGACACTGAAGCTTTCTTT.

This rearrangement joins TRBV5-4 to TRBJ1-2, with D unclear. The germline CDR1 and CDR2 sequences are SGHNT and YYREEE (reference sequence). The CDR3 loop spans 13 amino acids. The germline V and J ends were trimmed by 4 bases and 4 bases, with 11 bases remaining between them. CDR3 bases: TGTGCCAGCAGCCCCCCGGACGGCTATGGCTACACCTTC. It translates to CASSPPDGYGYTF.

This clonotype was seen many times. This chain links TRBV2 with TRBJ2-7, with 7 bases matching TRBD1. The V segment lost 6 bases and the J segment 0 bases; nucleotides outside the gene matches: 8. This CDR3 is built from 15 residues. From germline, CDR1 is SNHLY and CDR2 FYNNEI. CDR3 DNA sequence: TGTGCCAGCAGGGTGGGACAGTCCGACTCCTACGAGCAGTACTTC. Translated, it gives CASRVGQSDSYEQYF. The full variable domain, its missing parts supplied by reference TRBV2 and TRBJ2-7, is EPEVTQTPSHQVTQMGQEVILRCVPISNHLYFYWYRQILGQKVEFLVSFYNNEISEKSEIFDDQFSVERPDGSNFTLKIRSTKLEDSAMYFCASRVGQSDSYEQYFGPGTRLTVT.

At least ten counts were recorded for this clonotype. J is TRBJ1-2 and V is TRBV5-1, with no clear D. The V gene's germline CDR1 is SGHRS and CDR2 YFSETQ. This CDR3 is 13 amino acids long. The germline V and J ends were trimmed by 4 bases and 7 bases, with 14 bases remaining between them. In DNA, the CDR3 is TGCGCCAGCAGCAGGACCGCCTCACGTGGCTACACCTTC. Amino acid sequence: CASSRTASRGYTF.

This chain connects TRBV6-1 to TRBJ1-2; D gene unclear. The CDR3 contains 14 residues. Deletions cut 1 base from V and 4 bases from J, with 10 bases between. CDR1 and CDR2 (germline): MNHNS, SASEGT. In DNA, the CDR3 is TGTGCCAGCAGTGAAGACGGCAGAAGCTATGGCTACACCTTC. Its translation is CASSEDGRSYGYTF.

This clonotype has at least ten counts. The chain combines TRBV5-6 with TRBJ1-2; the D is unclear. V was trimmed by 2 bases and J by 8 bases, leaving 7 bases between them. This CDR3 spans 11 amino acids. Looked up from germline, CDR1 is SGHDT and CDR2 is YYEEEE. The CDR3, as DNA: TGTGCCAGCAGCTTCAACTGGGGCTACACCTTC. Translating it yields CASSFNWGYTF.

This sequence joins TRBV19 and TRBJ1-3; D not certain. The ends were cut back, 7 bases at V and 1 base at J, with 20 bases in the middle. The CDR3 length is 17 residues. Germline V gene lookup returns CDR1 LNHDA and CDR2 SQIVND (reference sequence). The CDR3 DNA follows: TGTGCCAGTACGCCGACCTCCAGCCCCAATTCTGGAAACACCATATATTTT. This codes for CASTPTSSPNSGNTIYF.

This clonotype appeared many times. V gene TRBV18 combines with J gene TRBJ1-1; no definite D call. Between the trimmed V and J ends, which lost 1 base and 5 bases, there was a span of 11 bases. The CDR3 has 14 amino acids. Germline values: CDR1 KGHSH, CDR2 LQKENI. The CDR3 DNA reads as TGTGCCAGCTCACCACTCGCAGGAAGGACTGAAGCTTTCTTT. Translated, it gives CASSPLAGRTEAFF.

This clonotype has just a few counts. This rearrangement joins TRBV10-2 to TRBJ2-7; TRBD1 matches at 11 bases. J gave up 7 bases and V 7 bases, and 6 bases lay outside the gene matches. The germline gives CDR1 WSHSY, CDR2 SAAADI. The CDR3 loop spans 13 amino acids. CDR3 protein: CASTRDRGSEQYF. In DNA, the CDR3 is TGCGCCAGCACCCGGGACAGGGGGTCTGAGCAGTACTTC.

This clonotype showed up many times. The J gene is TRBJ2-2, the V gene TRBV2; D is uncertain. Germline V gene data show CDR1 as SNHLY and CDR2 as FYNNEI. The CDR3 loop spans 14 amino acids. The V gene lost 3 bases and the J gene lost 1 base, with 6 bases spanning the gap. Here the CDR3 DNA reads TGTGCCAGCAGTGATGGCAGGAACACCGGGGAGCTGTTTTTT. Protein product: CASSDGRNTGELFF. Looking up the rest from reference TRBV2 and TRBJ2-2 gives the full variable domain: EPEVTQTPSHQVTQMGQEVILRCVPISNHLYFYWYRQILGQKVEFLVSFYNNEISEKSEIFDDQFSVERPDGSNFTLKIRSTKLEDSAMYFCASSDGRNTGELFFGEGSRLTVL.

This clonotype was observed many times. This chain uses TRBV20-1 with TRBJ2-5; 9 nucleotides match TRBD1. The germline CDR1 and CDR2 sequences are DFQATT and SNEGSKA (reference sequence). V shed 4 bases and J 2 bases; nucleotides not matched to a gene: 8. This CDR3 has 15 amino acids. CDR3 in DNA: TGCAGTGCTAACAGGGGGCACGTGTCACAAGAGACCCAGTACTTC. Its translation is CSANRGHVSQETQYF.

This clonotype showed up many times. This chain uses TRBV5-1 with TRBJ1-4, with unresolved D. This CDR3 comprises 16 residues. Trimming took off 5 bases at V and 0 bases at J, with 14 bases between the two ends. The germline gives CDR1 SGHRS, CDR2 YFSETQ. The CDR3: CASRFGYSTTNEKLFF. As DNA, the CDR3 is TGCGCCAGCAGATTTGGTTACAGTACAACTAATGAAAAACTGTTTTTT.

This clonotype was detected ten times or more. The rearrangement uses TRBV3-1 and TRBJ1-1; TRBD1 might be the D (5 bases). Germline V gene data show CDR1 as LGHDT and CDR2 as YNNKEL (reference sequence). This CDR3 has 14 amino acids. Trimming pared 4 bases from V and 5 bases from J, leaving 14 bases between. The CDR3 sequence: CASSPVRGGTEAFF. CDR3 DNA sequence: TGTGCCAGCAGCCCCGTCCGGGGCGGGACTGAAGCTTTCTTT.

CDR3 nucleotide sequence: TGTGCCAGCAGCCCAGGGGCCCCAAACGAGCAGTACTTC. Translation gives CASSPGAPNEQYF. The J gene is TRBJ2-7, the V gene TRBV13; D possibly corresponds to TRBD1 (6 bases). Germline V lookup: CDR1 PRHDT, CDR2 FYEKMQ (reference sequence). The V and J ends lost 5 bases and 5 bases respectively, with 13 bases between them. The CDR3 is 13 amino acids.

The chain has TRBV6-2 or TRBV6-3 and TRBJ1-2; unclear D gene. In germline, CDR1 is MNHEY, CDR2 SVGEGT. Trimming shortened V by 5 bases and J by 0 bases, and 7 bases separated the two germline ends. The CDR3 has 13 amino acids. CDR3 DNA sequence: TGTGCCAGCAGTGATCAGGCTAACTATGGCTACACCTTC. Translated: CASSDQANYGYTF.

Ten or more counts support this clonotype. The V and J genes are TRBV11-1 and TRBJ1-6, with D possibly being TRBD1 (6 bases). Trimming cost V 5 bases and J 7 bases, with 18 bases left between them. Germline CDR1 and CDR2: SGHAT and FQDESV (reference sequence). CDR3 length: 16 residues. The DNA of the CDR3 is TGTGCCAGCAGCACTACCGGGGCCCAGGGGAATTCACCCCTCCACTTT. It specifies CASSTTGAQGNSPLHF.